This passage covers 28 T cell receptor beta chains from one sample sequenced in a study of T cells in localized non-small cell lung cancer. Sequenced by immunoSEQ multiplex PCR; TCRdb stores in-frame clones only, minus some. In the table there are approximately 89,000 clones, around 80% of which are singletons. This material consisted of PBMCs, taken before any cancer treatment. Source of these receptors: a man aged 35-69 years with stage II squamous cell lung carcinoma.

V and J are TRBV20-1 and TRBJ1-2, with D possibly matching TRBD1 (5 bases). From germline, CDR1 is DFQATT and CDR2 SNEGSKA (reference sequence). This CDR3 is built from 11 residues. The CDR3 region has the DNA TGCGCCGGGGGTTTCGGCTATGGCTACACCTTC. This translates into CAGGFGYGYTF.

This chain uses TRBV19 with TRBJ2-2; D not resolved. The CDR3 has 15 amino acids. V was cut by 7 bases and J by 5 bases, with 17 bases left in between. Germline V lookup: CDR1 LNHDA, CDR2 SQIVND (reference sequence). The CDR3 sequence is CASTSWAGGTGELFF. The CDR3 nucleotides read TGTGCCAGTACCTCATGGGCCGGTGGTACCGGGGAGCTGTTTTTT.

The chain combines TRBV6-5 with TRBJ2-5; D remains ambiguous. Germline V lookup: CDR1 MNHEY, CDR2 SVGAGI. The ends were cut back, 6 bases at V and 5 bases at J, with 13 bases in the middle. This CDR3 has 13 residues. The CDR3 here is CASRISRKETQYF. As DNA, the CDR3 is TGTGCCAGCAGAATCAGTCGGAAGGAGACCCAGTACTTC.

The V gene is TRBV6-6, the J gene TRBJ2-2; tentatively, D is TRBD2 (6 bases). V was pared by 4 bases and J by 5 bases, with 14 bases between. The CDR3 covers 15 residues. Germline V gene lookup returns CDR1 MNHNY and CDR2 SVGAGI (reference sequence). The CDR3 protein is CASSSPRERTGELFF. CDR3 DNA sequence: TGTGCCAGCAGTTCTCCCCGGGAGAGGACCGGGGAGCTGTTTTTT.

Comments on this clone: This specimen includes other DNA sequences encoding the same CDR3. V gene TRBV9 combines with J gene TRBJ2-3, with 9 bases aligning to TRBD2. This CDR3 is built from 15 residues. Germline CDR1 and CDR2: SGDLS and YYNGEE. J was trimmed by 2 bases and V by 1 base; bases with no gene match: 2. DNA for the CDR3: TGTGCCAGCAGCGTAAGCGGGGGGTCCACAGATACGCAGTATTTT. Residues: CASSVSGGSTDTQYF.

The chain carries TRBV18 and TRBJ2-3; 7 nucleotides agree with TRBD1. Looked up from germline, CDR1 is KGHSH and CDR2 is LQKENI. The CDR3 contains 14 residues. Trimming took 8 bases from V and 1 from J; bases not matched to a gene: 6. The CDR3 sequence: CASHGQAGTDTQYF. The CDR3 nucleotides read TGTGCCAGCCACGGACAGGCGGGCACAGATACGCAGTATTTT.

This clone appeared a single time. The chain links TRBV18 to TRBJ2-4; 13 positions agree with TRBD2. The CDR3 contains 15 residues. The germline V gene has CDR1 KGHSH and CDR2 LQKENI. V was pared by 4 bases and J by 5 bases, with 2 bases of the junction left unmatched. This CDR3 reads CASSRGLAGENIQYF. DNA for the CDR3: TGTGCCAGCTCACGAGGACTAGCGGGGGAAAACATTCAGTACTTC.

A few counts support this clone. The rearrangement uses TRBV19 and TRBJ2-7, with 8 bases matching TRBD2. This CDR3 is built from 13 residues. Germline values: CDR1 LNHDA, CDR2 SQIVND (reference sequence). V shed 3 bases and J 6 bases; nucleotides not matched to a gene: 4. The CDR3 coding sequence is TGTGCCAGTAGTATGGTGAGCGGGAGCGAGCAGTACTTC. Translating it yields CASSMVSGSEQYF.

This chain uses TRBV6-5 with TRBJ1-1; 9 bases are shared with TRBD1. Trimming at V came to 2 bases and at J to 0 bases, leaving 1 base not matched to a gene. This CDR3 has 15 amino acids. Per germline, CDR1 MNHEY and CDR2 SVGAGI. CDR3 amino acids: CASSYGTGMNTEAFF. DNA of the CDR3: TGTGCCAGCAGTTACGGGACAGGGATGAACACTGAAGCTTTCTTT.

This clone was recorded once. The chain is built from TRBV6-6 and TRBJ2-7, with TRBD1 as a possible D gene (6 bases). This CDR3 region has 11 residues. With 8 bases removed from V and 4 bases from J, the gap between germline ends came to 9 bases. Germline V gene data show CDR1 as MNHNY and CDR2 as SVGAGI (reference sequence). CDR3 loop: CASLRGYEQYF. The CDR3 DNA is TGTGCCAGCCTAAGGGGGTACGAGCAGTACTTC.

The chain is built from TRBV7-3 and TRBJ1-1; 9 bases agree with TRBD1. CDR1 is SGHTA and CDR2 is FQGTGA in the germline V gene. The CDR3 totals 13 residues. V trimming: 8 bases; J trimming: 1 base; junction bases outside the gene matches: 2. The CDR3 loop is CASQGQGNTEAFF. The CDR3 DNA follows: TGTGCCAGCCAGGGACAGGGGAACACTGAAGCTTTCTTT.

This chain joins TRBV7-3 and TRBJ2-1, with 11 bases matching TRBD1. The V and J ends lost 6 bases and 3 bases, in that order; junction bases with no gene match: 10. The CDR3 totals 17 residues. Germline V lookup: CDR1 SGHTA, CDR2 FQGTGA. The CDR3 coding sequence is TGTGCCAGCAGACGGACAGGGGGCGTGATGGGCTACAATGAGCAGTTCTTC. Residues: CASRRTGGVMGYNEQFF.

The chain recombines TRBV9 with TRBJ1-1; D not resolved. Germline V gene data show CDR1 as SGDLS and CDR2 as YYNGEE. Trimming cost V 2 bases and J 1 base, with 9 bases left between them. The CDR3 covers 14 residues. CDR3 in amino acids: CASSVNPGNTEAFF. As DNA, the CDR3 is TGTGCCAGCAGCGTCAACCCAGGGAACACTGAAGCTTTCTTT.

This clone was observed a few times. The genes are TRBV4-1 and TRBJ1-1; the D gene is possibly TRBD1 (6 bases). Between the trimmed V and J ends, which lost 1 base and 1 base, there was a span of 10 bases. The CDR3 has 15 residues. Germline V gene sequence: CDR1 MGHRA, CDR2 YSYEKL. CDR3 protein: CASSQASGANTEAFF. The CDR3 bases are TGCGCCAGCAGCCAAGCCTCAGGGGCGAACACTGAAGCTTTCTTT.

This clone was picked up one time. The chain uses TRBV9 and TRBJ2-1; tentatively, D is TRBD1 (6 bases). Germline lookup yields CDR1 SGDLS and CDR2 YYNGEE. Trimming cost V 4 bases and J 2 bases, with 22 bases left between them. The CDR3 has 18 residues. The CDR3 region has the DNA TGTGCCAGCAGCTCCGGGGACACAAGATTTTCCCCCTACAATGAGCAGTTCTTC. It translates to CASSSGDTRFSPYNEQFF.

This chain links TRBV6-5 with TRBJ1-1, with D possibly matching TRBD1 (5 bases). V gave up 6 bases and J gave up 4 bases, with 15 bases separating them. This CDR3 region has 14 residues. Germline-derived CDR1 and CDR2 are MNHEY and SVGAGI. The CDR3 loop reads CASSLGESFTEAFF. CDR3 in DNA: TGTGCCAGCAGCCTAGGGGAATCGTTCACTGAAGCTTTCTTT.

Here the CDR3 DNA reads TGTGCCAGCAGCAGGGCCATAAACTATGGCTACACCTTC. It specifies CASSRAINYGYTF. The chain links TRBV7-8 to TRBJ1-2; unclear D gene. Germline lookup yields CDR1 SGHVS and CDR2 FQNEAQ. This CDR3 has 13 residues. The V end was cut by 5 bases, the J end by 2 bases, with 9 bases between.

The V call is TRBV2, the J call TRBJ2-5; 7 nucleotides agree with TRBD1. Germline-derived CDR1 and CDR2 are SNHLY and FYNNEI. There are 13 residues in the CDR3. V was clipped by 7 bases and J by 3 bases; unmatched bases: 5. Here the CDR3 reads CASTRGRKETQYF. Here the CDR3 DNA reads TGTGCCAGCACTAGGGGGCGCAAAGAGACCCAGTACTTC.

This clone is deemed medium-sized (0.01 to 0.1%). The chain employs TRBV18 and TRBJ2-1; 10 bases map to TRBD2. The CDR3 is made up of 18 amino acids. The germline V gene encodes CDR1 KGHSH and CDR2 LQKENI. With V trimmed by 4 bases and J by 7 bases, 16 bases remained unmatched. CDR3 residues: CASSRGGAGGPRGNEQFF. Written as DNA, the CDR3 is TGTGCCAGCTCACGCGGAGGAGCGGGAGGGCCTCGCGGGAATGAGCAGTTCTTC.

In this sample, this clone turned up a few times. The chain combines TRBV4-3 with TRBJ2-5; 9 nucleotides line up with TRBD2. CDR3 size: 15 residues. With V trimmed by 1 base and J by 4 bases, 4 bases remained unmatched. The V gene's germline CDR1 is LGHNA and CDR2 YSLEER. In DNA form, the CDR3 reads TGCGCCAGCAGCCAAGGGCGGGGGGGCATAGAGACCCAGTACTTC. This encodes CASSQGRGGIETQYF.

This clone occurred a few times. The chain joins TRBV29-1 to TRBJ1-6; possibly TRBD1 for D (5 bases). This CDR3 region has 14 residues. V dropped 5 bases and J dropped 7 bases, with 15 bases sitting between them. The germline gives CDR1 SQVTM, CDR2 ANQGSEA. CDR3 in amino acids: CSVRLGPGNSPLHF. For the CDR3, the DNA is TGCAGCGTTCGTTTGGGGCCCGGGAATTCACCCCTCCACTTT.

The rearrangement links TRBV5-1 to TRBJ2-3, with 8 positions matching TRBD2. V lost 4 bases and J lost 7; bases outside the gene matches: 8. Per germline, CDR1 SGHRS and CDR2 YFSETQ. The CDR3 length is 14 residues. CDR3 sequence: CASSPDLAGYTQYF. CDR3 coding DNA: TGCGCCAGCAGCCCAGACCTAGCGGGCTATACGCAGTATTTT.

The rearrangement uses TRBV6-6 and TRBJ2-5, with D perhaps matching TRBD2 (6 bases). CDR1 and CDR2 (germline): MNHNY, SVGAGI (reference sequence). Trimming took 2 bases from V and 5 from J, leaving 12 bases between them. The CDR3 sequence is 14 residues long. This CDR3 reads CASSYRLVGETQYF. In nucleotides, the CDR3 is TGTGCCAGCAGTTACAGACTAGTCGGGGAGACCCAGTACTTC.

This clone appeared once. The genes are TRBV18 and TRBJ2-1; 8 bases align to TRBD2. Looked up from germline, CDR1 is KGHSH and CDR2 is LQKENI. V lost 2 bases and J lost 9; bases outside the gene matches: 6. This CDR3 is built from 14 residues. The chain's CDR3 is CASSPFSGRGEQFF. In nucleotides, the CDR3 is TGTGCCAGCTCACCATTCAGCGGGAGAGGTGAGCAGTTCTTC.

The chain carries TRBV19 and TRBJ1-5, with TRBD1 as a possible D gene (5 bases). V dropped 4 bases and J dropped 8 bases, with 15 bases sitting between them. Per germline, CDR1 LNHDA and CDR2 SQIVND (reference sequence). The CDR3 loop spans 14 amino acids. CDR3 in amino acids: CASSKGPPLEPQHF. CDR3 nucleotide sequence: TGTGCCAGTAGTAAGGGGCCCCCGTTGGAGCCCCAGCATTTT.

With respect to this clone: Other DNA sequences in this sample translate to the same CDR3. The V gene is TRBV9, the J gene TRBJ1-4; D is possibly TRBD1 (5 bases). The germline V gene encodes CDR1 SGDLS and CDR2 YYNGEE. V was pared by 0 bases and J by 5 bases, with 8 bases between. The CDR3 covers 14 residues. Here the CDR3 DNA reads TGTGCCAGCAGCGTAGGTCAGGGAAATGAAAAACTGTTTTTT. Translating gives CASSVGQGNEKLFF.

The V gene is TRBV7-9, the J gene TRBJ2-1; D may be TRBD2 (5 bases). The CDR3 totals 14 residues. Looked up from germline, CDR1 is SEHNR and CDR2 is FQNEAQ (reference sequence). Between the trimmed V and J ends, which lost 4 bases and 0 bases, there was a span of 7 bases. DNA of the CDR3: TGTGCCAGCAGCTCCCGGGGCTCCTACAATGAGCAGTTCTTC. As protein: CASSSRGSYNEQFF.

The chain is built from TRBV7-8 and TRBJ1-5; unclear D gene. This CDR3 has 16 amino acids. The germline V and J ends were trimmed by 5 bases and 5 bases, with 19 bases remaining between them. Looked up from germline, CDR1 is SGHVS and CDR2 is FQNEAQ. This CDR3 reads CASSRGGVGLDQPQHF. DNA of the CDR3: TGTGCCAGCAGCCGCGGCGGGGTAGGATTAGATCAGCCCCAGCATTTT.